The TCR beta chain described here comes from a study of blood T cell repertoires in COVID-19. Looking at the study overall: Acute and convalescent COVID-19 samples came from the United States, Italy and Spain.

This CDR3 is 16 amino acids long. CDR1 MNHNS and CDR2 SASEGT come from the germline V gene. Trimming took 4 bases from V and 6 from J; bases not matched to a gene: 13. Method: immunoSEQ multiplex PCR; TCRdb's copy keeps in-frame clones and lacks some. The sample yields 100,000 to 150,000 clones, around 86% seen once. The TCR was taken from a man aged 35-49 years with acute or convalescent COVID-19. This rearrangement joins TRBV6-1 to TRBJ1-2; 8 nucleotides line up with TRBD1. Sequencing used peripheral blood. The CDR3 reads CASSVGQAPPPDGYTF. The DNA of the CDR3 is TGTGCCAGCAGTGTGGGACAGGCCCCACCCCCGGATGGCTACACCTTC.